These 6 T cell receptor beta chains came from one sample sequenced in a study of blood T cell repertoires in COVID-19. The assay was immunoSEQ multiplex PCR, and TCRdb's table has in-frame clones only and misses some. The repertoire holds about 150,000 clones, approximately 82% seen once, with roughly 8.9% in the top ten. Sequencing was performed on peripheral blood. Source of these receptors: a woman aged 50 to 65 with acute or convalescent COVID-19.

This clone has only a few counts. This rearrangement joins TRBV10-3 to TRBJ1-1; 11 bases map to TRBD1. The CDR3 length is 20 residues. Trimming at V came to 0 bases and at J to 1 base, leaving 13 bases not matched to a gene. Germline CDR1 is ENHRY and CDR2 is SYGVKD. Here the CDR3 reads CAISESIRYGQGAKNTEAFF. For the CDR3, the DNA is TGTGCCATCAGTGAGTCGATACGATACGGACAGGGGGCGAAGAACACTGAAGCTTTCTTT.

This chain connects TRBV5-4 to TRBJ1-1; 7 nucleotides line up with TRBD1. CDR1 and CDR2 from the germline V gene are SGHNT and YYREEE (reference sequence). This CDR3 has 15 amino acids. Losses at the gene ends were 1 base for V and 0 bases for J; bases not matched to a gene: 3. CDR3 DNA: TGTGCCAGCAGCTTGACAGGGACAGTGAACACTGAAGCTTTCTTT. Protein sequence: CASSLTGTVNTEAFF.

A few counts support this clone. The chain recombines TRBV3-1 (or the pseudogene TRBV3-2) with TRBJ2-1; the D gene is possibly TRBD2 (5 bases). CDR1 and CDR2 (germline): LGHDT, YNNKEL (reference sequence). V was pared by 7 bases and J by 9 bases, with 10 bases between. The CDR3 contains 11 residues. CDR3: CASKTGSEQFF. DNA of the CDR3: TGTGCCAGCAAGACGGGGAGTGAGCAGTTCTTC.

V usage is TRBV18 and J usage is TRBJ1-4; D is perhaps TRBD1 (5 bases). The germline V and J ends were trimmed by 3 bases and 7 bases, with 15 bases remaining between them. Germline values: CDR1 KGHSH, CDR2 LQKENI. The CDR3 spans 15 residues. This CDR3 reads CASSPGRPGGEKLFF. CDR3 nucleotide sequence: TGTGCCAGCTCACCGGGCCGCCCGGGGGGTGAAAAACTGTTTTTT.

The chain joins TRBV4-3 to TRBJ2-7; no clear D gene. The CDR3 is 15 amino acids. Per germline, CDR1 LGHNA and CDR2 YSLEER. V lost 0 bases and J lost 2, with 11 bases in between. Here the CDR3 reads CASSQDQWATYEQYF. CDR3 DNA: TGCGCCAGCAGCCAAGATCAGTGGGCTACCTACGAGCAGTACTTC.

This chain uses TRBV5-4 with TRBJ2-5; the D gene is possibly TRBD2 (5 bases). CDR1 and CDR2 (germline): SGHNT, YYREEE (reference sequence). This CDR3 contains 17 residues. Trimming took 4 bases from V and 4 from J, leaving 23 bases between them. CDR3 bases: TGTGCCAGCAGCCCGGGTCTAGTTCCCGGAGGAGCAGAGACCCAGTACTTC. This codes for CASSPGLVPGGAETQYF.